A selection of T cell receptor beta chains follows, all from one sample in a study of Graves' ophthalmopathy and Graves' hyperthyroidism. TCRdb re-derived calls from the multiplex PCR reads in MiXCR, one entry per CDR3 protein. The sample yields 580,000 or so distinct CDR3 sequences, under 45% seen once. The sample comprised peripheral blood or thyroid tissue (not recorded which). The receptors were gathered from an adult man with Graves' hyperthyroidism. CDR3s include the opening cysteine and the closing phenylalanine or tryptophan. The D gene is left open where the match is weak. Only some rows state a clone size, as once, few, many or a class for expanded clones.

TRBJ2-7,TRBV10-3,NA,NA,CAISDSLGGGEGKTYEQYF,TGTGCCATCAGTGACTCTCTAGGGGGGGGCGAAGGAAAAACCTACGAGCAGTACTTC
TRBJ1-1,TRBV24-1,NA,NA,CATTMPNTEAFF,TGTGCCACTACCATGCCGAACACTGAAGCTTTCTTT
TRBJ1-5,TRBV20-1,NA,NA,CSARFWTGNQPQHF,TGCAGTGCTAGGTTTTGGACAGGCAATCAGCCCCAGCATTTT
TRBJ2-3,TRBV4-1,NA,NA,CASVSYPSSTDTQYF,TGCGCCAGCGTATCATATCCTTCTAGCACAGATACGCAGTATTTT
TRBJ1-5,TRBV28,NA,NA,CATRQKGYSNQPQHF,TGTGCCACGCGCCAGAAAGGGTATAGCAATCAGCCCCAGCATTTT
TRBJ1-1,TRBV2,many,NA,CASSEASLGVGTEAFF,TGTGCCAGCAGTGAAGCTAGTTTAGGGGTTGGGACTGAAGCTTTCTTT
TRBJ1-1,TRBV10-3,NA,NA,CATSDVFGTNTKAFF,TGTGCCACCAGTGATGTCTTCGGGACGAACACTAAAGCTTTCTTT
TRBJ1-1,TRBV6-6,many,NA,CASSYSYAFF,TGTGCCAGCAGTTACTCGTATGCTTTCTTT
TRBJ2-7,TRBV10-3,NA,NA,CAISDSGWAYGSYEQCF,NA
TRBJ1-4,TRBV28,NA,TRBD1,CASSSRTGSNEKLFF,TGTGCCAGCAGTTCCAGGACAGGGTCTAATGAAAAACTGTTTTTT
TRBJ1-5,TRBV7-2,NA,TRBD1,CASSLVGQGGNQPQHF,TGTGCCAGCAGCTTAGTGGGACAGGGGGGCAATCAGCCCCAGCATTTT
TRBJ1-2,TRBV20-1,NA,TRBD1,CSGQGRIGYTF,TGCAGTGGACAGGGTCGGATAGGCTACACCTTC
TRBJ1-5,TRBV7-9,few,NA,CASSPADAGTRTEAQHF,TGTGCCAGCAGCCCTGCCGATGCCGGGACCCGAACTGAAGCCCAGCATTTT
TRBJ1-2,TRBV12-5,NA,NA,CASGLPSRYGYTF,TGTGCTAGTGGTTTGCCCTCGCGATATGGCTACACCTTC
TRBJ2-5,TRBV7-8,NA,NA,CASSYSLGGHGETQYF,TGTGCCAGCAGTTACTCCCTCGGGGGGCATGGGGAGACCCAGTACTTC
TRBJ1-1,TRBV20-1,once,NA,CSAAGGTTTFTEAFF,TGCAGTGCTGCTGGCGGGACAACGACATTCACTGAAGCTTTCTTT
TRBJ1-5,TRBV7-2,NA,NA,CASSRTSGADQPQHF,TGTGCCAGCAGCCGCACTAGCGGGGCGGATCAGCCCCAGCATTTT
TRBJ2-7,TRBV7-2,NA,TRBD1,CASSTPRGQGSYEQYF,TGTGCCAGCAGCACCCCGCGGGGACAGGGGTCCTACGAGCAGTACTTC
TRBJ2-3,TRBV7-9,NA,TRBD1,CASRDPGQGDTDTQYF,TGTGCCAGCAGAGATCCGGGACAGGGAGATACAGATACGCAGTATTTT
TRBJ1-6,TRBV5-1,many,NA,CASSLSGTNNSPLHF,TGCGCCAGCAGCTTATCCGGAACCAATAATTCACCCCTCCACTTT
TRBJ1-4,TRBV20-1,NA,NA,CSASSQGTGNEKLFF,TGCAGTGCTAGCTCTCAAGGGACCGGTAATGAAAAACTGTTTTTT